This T cell receptor gamma chain originates from a study of gamma delta lymphoproliferative disorders and STAT genes. Study-level information: The LymphoTrack Dx TCRG Assay amplified gamma chains from at least 50 ng of genomic DNA.

Genomic DNA from isolated PBMCs served as the sequencing template. TCRdb reanalysed the multiplex PCR reads via CATT. The table includes 4,000 to 5,000 gamma-chain clones, 6% to 9% detected once. Study-level points and caveats: Patient gamma repertoires clustered apart from healthy controls; delta did not. Whether leukemic clones are public or private remains unconfirmed.

Germline V gene lookup returns CDR1 EGSNGY and CDR2 YDSYNSKV. The J segment lost 2 bases and the V segment lost 0 bases, leaving 21 bases of the junction unmatched. The CDR3 has 21 amino acids. By share of the sample, this clone is medium-sized. Its antigen is unknown. This TCR derives from a human donor in good health. The sequencing input was blood. This chain links TRGV2 with TRGJP2. In the absence of a J gene in TCRdb, the DNA was matched to germline to assign it here. The CDR3 loop is CATWDGTGLVYIESSDWIKTF. The CDR3 DNA reads TGTGCCACCTGGGACGGGACCGGGCTGGTATATATAGAAAGTAGTGATTGGATCAAGACGTTT.